Listed below are T cell receptor beta chains from one sample, sequenced in a study of CD8+CD57+ T cells in acquired aplastic anemia. TCRdb re-called the reads with MiXCR, one entry per CDR3 protein. There are 250,000 to 300,000 distinct CDR3 sequences in the sample; around 60% occur only once, and less than 10% lies in the top ten. Sequenced: sorted CD4+, CD8+, or CD8+CD57+ T cells (not recorded which) from PBMCs. The receptors come from a human donor with severe aplastic anemia or a healthy control (not recorded which). Each CDR3 is given with its conserved first and last residue. The D gene is left open where the match is weak. Size tells how often a clone was seen (once, few, many) or the class of an expanded clone, and some rows leave it out.

D	V	J	size	CDR3	DNA
-	TRBV15	TRBJ1-3	-	CATSRDRSPGNTIYF	TGTGCCACCAGCAGAGATCGCAGTCCTGGAAACACCATATATTTT
-	TRBV2	TRBJ2-7	-	CASSVEGSGSADFDEQYF	TGTGCCAGCAGCGTAGAGGGGTCTGGGTCAGCGGACTTTGACGAGCAGTACTTC
-	TRBV7-2	TRBJ1-6	-	CASRPNSGVYNSPLHF	TGTGCCAGCAGACCCAATTCAGGGGTCTATAATTCACCCCTCCACTTT
TRBD2	TRBV20-1	TRBJ2-1	-	CSARGLAGGRVENEQFF	TGCAGTGCCAGGGGACTAGCGGGGGGCCGGGTCGAGAATGAGCAGTTCTTC
-	TRBV7-9	TRBJ1-6	-	CASSREVTYNSPLHF	TGTGCCAGCAGCAGAGAGGTGACCTATAATTCACCCCTCCACTTT
-	TRBV20-1	TRBJ2-7	-	CSARGFSSYEQYF	TGCAGTGCTAGAGGGTTTAGCTCCTACGAGCAGTACTTC
-	TRBV11-3	TRBJ2-2	-	CASSPSTGELFF	TGTGCCAGCAGCCCCTCCACCGGGGAGCTGTTTTTT
TRBD2	TRBV7-4	TRBJ2-7	once	CASSLGLAGGKTYEQYF	TGTGCCAGCAGTTTAGGTCTAGCGGGAGGAAAAACCTACGAGCAGTACTTC
-	TRBV9	TRBJ2-7	-	CASSATQGGEQYF	TGTGCCAGCAGCGCTACACAGGGCGGCGAGCAGTACTTC
-	TRBV19	TRBJ1-5	-	CASNELSNQPQHF	TGTGCCAGTAACGAGTTGAGCAATCAGCCCCAGCATTTT
-	TRBV10-3	TRBJ2-7	-	CAISEGLPYEQYF	TGTGCCATCAGTGAGGGACTCCCGTACGAGCAGTACTTC
TRBD2	TRBV20-1	TRBJ2-3	many	CSARPGLAEHTDTQYF	TGCAGTGCTAGGCCGGGACTAGCGGAACACACAGATACGCAGTATTTT
-	TRBV19	TRBJ2-7	once	CASSIVPGYEQYF	TGTGCCAGTAGTATAGTTCCAGGCTACGAGCAGTACTTC
TRBD1	TRBV9	TRBJ2-2	many	CASSYRGTGELFF	TGTGCCAGCAGCTACAGGGGCACCGGGGAGCTGTTTTTT
-	TRBV30	TRBJ1-1	few	CAWTWEPNTEAFF	TGTGCCTGGACCTGGGAGCCGAACACTGAAGCTTTCTTT
-	TRBV7-6	TRBJ1-2	-	CASSPYPTRGGYTF	TGTGCCAGCAGCCCTTACCCGACAAGGGGTGGCTACACCTTC
-	TRBV2	TRBJ1-6	-	CAGGLPTPYNSPLHF	TGTGCCGGGGGCCTCCCGACCCCCTATAATTCACCCCTCCACTTT
-	TRBV20-1	TRBJ2-4	-	CSARPTTGRDIQYF	TGCAGTGCTAGACCCACGACCGGCAGGGACATTCAGTACTTC
-	TRBV2	TRBJ1-5	-	CASSPLLGGGVGQPQHF	TGTGCCAGCTCCCCCCTCCTTGGCGGGGGCGTAGGGCAGCCCCAGCATTTT
-	TRBV20-1	TRBJ2-7	once	CSSRAGEAYEQYF	TGCAGTTCTCGTGCAGGGGAGGCCTACGAGCAGTACTTC
-	TRBV5-1	TRBJ2-2	-	CASSLSRQTGELFF	TGCGCCAGCAGCTTGAGTAGACAGACCGGGGAGCTGTTTTTT
TRBD1	TRBV2	TRBJ2-5	-	CASSRDRANQPQYF	TGTGCCAGCAGTAGGGACAGGGCTAATCAGCCCCAGTACTTC
TRBD1	TRBV6-1	TRBJ2-5	few	CASSEAGTGKETQYF	TGTGCCAGCAGTGAAGCCGGGACAGGGAAAGAGACCCAGTACTTC
-	TRBV10-3	TRBJ1-5	-	CATTPGGPGLPYSNQPQHF	TGTGCCACCACGCCTGGGGGGCCCGGCCTCCCATATAGCAATCAGCCCCAGCATTTT
-	TRBV7-8	TRBJ2-5	-	CASSPGTGNQQLETQYF	TGTGCCAGCAGCCCAGGAACAGGGAACCAACAGTTAGAGACCCAGTACTTC
-	TRBV7-6	TRBJ2-1	-	CASSSTKDSYSEQFF	TGCGCCAGCAGCTCAACTAAGGACAGTTACAGTGAGCAGTTCTTC